This T cell receptor (beta chain) derives from a study of graft-versus-host responses after intestinal transplantation. This clone was seen just once. The repertoire was sequenced with immunoSEQ multiplex PCR; TCRdb's copy has only in-frame clones and lacks some. The sample yields approximately 70,000 clones, just under 95% seen once. Here the sequenced sample was bone marrow, taken almost 750 days after intestinal transplantation. The TCR sequence derives from a human patient who received an intestinal transplant, so some T cells may come from the graft donor.

This CDR3 is CASSAAGSWGGEQFF. DNA for the CDR3: TGTGCCAGCAGCGCCGCCGGGTCATGGGGCGGTGAGCAGTTCTTC. The chain carries TRBV11-2 and TRBJ2-1, with D maybe TRBD1 (5 bases). Germline loops: CDR1 SGHAT, CDR2 FQNNGV. The CDR3 runs to 15 residues. The V end was cut by 5 bases, the J end by 9 bases, with 20 bases between.